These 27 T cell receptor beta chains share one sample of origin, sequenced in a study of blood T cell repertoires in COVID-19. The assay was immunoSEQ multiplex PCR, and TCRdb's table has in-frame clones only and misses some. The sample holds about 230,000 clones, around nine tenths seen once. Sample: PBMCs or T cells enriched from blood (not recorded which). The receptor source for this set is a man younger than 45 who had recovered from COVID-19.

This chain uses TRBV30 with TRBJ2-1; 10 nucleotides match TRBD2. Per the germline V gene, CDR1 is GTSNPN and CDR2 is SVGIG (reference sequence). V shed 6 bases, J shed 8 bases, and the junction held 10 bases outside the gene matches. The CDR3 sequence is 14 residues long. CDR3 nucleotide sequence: TGTGCCTGCGGGGTTGCTAGCGGGAGTTATGAGCAGTTCTTC. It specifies CACGVASGSYEQFF.

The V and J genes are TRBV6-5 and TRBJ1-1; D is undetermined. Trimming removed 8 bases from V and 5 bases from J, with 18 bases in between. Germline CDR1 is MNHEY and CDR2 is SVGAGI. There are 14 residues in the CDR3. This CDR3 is CASQTGGLATEAFF. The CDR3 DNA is TGTGCCAGCCAAACGGGCGGGTTGGCAACTGAAGCTTTCTTT.

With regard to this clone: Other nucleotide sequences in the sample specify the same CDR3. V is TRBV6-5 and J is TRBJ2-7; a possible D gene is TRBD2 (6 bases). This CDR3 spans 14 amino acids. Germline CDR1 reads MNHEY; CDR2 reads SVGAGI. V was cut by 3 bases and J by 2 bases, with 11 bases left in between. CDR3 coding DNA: TGTGCCAGCAGTTATAGCGGTGGGACCTACGAGCAGTACTTC. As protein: CASSYSGGTYEQYF.

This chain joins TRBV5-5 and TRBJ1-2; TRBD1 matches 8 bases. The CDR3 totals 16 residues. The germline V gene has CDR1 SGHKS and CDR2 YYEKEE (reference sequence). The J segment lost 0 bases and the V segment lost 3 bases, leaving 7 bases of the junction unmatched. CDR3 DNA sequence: TGTGCCAGCAGCTCCGGACAGGGCTTATCTAACTATGGCTACACCTTC. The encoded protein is CASSSGQGLSNYGYTF.

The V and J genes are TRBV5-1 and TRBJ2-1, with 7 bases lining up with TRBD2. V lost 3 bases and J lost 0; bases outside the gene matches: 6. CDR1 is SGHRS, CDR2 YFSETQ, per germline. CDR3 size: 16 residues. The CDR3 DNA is TGCGCCAGCAGCTACGGAGCGGGAAGCTCCTACAATGAGCAGTTCTTC. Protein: CASSYGAGSSYNEQFF.

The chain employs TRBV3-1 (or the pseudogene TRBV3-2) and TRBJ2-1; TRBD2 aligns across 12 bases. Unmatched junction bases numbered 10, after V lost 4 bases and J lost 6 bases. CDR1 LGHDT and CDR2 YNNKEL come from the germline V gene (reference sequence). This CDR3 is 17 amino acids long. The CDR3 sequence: CASSPTPSGRAGNEQFF. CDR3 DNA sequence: TGTGCCAGCAGCCCAACCCCTAGCGGGAGGGCTGGCAATGAGCAGTTCTTC.

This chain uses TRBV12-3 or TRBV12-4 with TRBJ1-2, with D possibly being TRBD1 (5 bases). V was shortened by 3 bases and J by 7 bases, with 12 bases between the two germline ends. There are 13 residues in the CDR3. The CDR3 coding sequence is TGTGCCAGCAGTTTTATAGGAGGGGTTGGCTACACCTTC. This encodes CASSFIGGVGYTF.

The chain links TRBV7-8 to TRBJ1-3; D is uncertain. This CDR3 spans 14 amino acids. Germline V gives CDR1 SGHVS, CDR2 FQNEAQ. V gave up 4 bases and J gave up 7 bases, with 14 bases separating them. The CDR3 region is CASSSVPAGNTIYF. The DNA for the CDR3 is TGTGCCAGCAGCTCCGTCCCGGCGGGGAACACCATATATTTT.

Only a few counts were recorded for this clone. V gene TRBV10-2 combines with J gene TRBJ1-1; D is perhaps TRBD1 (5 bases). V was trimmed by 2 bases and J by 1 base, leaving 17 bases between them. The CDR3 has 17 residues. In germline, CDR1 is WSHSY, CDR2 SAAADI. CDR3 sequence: CASSEPPRGGKNTEAFF. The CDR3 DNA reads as TGCGCCAGCAGTGAGCCCCCCCGGGGGGGGAAGAACACTGAAGCTTTCTTT.

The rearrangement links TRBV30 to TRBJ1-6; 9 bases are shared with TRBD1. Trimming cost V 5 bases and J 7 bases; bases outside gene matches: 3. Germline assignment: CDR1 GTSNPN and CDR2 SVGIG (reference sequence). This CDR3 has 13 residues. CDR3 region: CAWRGQGNSPLHF. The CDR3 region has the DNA TGTGCCTGGCGGGGACAGGGAAATTCACCCCTCCACTTT. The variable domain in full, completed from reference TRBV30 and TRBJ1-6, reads SQTIHQWPATLVQPVGSPLSLECTVEGTSNPNLYWYRQAAGRGLQLLFYSVGIGQISSEVPQNLSASRPQDRQFILSSKKLLLSDSGFYLCAWRGQGNSPLHFGNGTRLTVT.

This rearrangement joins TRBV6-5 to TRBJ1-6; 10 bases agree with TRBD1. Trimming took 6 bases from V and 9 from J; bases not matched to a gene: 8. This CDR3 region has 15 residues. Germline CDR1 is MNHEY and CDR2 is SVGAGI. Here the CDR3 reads CASRATGGSGSPLHF. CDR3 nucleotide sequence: TGTGCCAGCAGGGCGACAGGGGGCTCGGGTTCACCCCTCCACTTT.

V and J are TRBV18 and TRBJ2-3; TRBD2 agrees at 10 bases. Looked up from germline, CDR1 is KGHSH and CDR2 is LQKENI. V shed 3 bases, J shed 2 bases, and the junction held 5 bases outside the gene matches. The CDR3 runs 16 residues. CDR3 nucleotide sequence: TGTGCCAGCTCACCGCTTCTAGCGGGAGTCACAGATACGCAGTATTTT. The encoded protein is CASSPLLAGVTDTQYF.

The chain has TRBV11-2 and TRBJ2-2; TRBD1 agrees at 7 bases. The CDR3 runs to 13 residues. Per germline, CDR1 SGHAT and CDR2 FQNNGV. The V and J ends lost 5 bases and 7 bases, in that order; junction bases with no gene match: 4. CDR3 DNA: TGTGCCAGCAGCGTGACAGGGCGCGGGGAGCTGTTTTTT. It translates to CASSVTGRGELFF.

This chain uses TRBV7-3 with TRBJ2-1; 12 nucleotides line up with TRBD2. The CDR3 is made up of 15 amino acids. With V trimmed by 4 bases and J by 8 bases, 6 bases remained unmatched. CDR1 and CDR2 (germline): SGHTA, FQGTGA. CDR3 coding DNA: TGTGCCAGCAGCTCTAGCGGGGGGGCCGCTTATGAGCAGTTCTTC. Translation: CASSSSGGAAYEQFF.

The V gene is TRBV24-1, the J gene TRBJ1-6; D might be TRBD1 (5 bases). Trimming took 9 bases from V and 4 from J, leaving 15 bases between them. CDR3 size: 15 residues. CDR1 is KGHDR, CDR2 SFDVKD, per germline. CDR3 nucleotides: TGTGCCACCCCGCGGGGGGATATATATAATTCACCCCTCCACTTT. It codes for CATPRGDIYNSPLHF.

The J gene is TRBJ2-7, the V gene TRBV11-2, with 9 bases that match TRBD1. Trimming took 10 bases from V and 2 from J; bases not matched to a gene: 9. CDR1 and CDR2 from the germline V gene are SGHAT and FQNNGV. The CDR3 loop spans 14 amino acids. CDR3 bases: TGTGCCACCACCAAGGGACAGGGTCCCTACGAGCAGTACTTC. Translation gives CATTKGQGPYEQYF.

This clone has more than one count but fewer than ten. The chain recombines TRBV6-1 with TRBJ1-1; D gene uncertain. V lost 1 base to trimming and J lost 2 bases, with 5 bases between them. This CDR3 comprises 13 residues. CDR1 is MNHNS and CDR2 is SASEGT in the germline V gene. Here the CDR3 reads CASSEVVNTEAFF. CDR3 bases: TGTGCCAGCAGTGAAGTAGTAAACACTGAAGCTTTCTTT.

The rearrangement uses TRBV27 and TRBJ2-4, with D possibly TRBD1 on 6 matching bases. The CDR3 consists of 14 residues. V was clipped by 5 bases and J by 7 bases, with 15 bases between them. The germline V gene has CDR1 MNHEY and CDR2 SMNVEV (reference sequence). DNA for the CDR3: TGTGCCAGCAGTCCCAGGGGAATTAGGAACATTCAGTACTTC. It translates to CASSPRGIRNIQYF.

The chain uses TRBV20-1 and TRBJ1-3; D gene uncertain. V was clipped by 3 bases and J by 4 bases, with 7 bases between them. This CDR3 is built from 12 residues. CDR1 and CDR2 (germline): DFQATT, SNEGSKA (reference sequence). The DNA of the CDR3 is TGCAGTGCTAGTGGGCAGGGAAACACCATATATTTT. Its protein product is CSASGQGNTIYF.

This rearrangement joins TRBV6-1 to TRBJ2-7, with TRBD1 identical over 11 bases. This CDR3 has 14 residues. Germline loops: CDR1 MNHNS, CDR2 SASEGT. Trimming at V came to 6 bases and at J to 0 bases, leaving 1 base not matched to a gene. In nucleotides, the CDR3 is TGTGCCAGCAGAGGGACAGGGGGCTCCTACGAGCAGTACTTC. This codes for CASRGTGGSYEQYF.

This CDR3 reads CASSSNQGAGQYF. The CDR3 coding sequence is TGTGCCAGCAGCTCCAACCAGGGGGCGGGCCAGTACTTC. The chain has TRBV6-5 and TRBJ2-5, with 8 bases aligning to TRBD1. The germline V gene has CDR1 MNHEY and CDR2 SVGAGI. The CDR3 consists of 13 residues. Losses at the gene ends were 6 bases for V and 10 bases for J; bases not matched to a gene: 10.

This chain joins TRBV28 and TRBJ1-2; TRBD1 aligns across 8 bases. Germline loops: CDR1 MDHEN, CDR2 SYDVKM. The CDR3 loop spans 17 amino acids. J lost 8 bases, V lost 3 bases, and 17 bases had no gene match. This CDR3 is CASSFSTSGQGLRGYTF. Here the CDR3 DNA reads TGTGCCAGCAGTTTTAGTACTTCAGGACAGGGACTGCGGGGCTACACCTTC.

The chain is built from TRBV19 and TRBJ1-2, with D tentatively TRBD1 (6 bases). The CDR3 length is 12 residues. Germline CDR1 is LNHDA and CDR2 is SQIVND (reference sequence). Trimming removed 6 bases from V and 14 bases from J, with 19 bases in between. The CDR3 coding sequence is TGTGCCAGTAGCAGGGGTTCTGGGGATCTAACCTTC. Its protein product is CASSRGSGDLTF. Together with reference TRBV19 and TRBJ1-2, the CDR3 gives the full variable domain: DGGITQSPKYLFRKEGQNVTLSCEQNLNHDAMYWYRQDPGQGLRLIYYSQIVNDFQKGDIAEGYSVSREKKESFPLTVTSAQKNPTAFYLCASSRGSGDLTFGSGTRLTVV.

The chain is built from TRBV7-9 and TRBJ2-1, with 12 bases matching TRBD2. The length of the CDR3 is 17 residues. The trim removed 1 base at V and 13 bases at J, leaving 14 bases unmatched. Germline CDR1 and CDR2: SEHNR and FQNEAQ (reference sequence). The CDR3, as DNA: TGTGCCAGCAGCTTAGTTGAACTAGCGGGAGGCGCGGGGGGCCAGTTCTTC. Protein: CASSLVELAGGAGGQFF.

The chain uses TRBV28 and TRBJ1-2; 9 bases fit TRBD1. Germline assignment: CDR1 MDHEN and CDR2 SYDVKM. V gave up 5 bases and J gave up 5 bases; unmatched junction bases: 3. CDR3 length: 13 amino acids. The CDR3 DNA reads TGTGCCAGCAGTACCGGGACAGGGTATGGCTACACCTTC. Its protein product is CASSTGTGYGYTF.

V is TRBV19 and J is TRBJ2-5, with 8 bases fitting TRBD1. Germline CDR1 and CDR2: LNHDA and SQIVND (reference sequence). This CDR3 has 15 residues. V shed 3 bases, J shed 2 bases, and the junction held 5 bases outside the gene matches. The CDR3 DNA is TGTGCCAGTAGTATTTTGAACAGGGGGCAAGAGACCCAGTACTTC. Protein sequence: CASSILNRGQETQYF.

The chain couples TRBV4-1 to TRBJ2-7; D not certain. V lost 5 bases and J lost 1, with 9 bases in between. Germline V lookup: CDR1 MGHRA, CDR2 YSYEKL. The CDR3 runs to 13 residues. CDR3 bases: TGCGCCAGCAGCGGTGGCTTTTCCTACGAGCAGTACTTC. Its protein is CASSGGFSYEQYF.